This T cell receptor beta chain was recovered during a study of blood T cell repertoires in COVID-19 (dated by TCRdb to about 2020). With respect to the entire study: Samples covering the acute and convalescent phases of COVID-19 were provided by collaborators in the United States, Italy and Spain. The prospective study material was composed of cDNA or gDNA derived from T cells, B-cell-depleted T cells, or PBMCs. Deeply sampled blood TCRbeta repertoires from subjects exposed to, actively infected with, or recovered from COVID-19 were included in the dataset. A freely available public database, intended as a resource for researchers studying the immune response to SARS-CoV-2, is where the repertoires were released. The samples were drawn from two sources: the first 160 participants of the ongoing ImmuneRACE study, and 1,200 or so subjects contributed by 6 global collaborators. A de-identified subject ID, COVID-19 status, age in years and sex were almost always included in the sample metadata. Where available, HLA class I and class II types were obtained from metadata supplied by the sample provider rather than from assay-based typing.

Each collaborating institution followed its own protocols to collect whole blood in K2EDTA tubes. For TCRbeta analysis, collaborators shipped samples as frozen whole blood, isolated PBMCs, or DNA extracted from either of those sample types. Details on this clone: Which antigen it targets is not known. The sample holds no much larger clone one base away, and base qualities are not on file.

Overall study outcomes, separate from this receptor: Clinical and demographic metadata were provided uncurated, with the amount varying by source and participant.

TCRbeta CDR3 regions were amplified from genomic DNA using the immunoSEQ Assay, a bias-controlled multiplex PCR. The study's processing was this. Within the assay, amplification of reference gene primers was used to estimate how many nucleated cells each sample contained. To quantify the absolute abundance of each unique TCRbeta CDR3 rearrangement, sequence reads were collapsed and filtered. For each sample, productive Simpson clonality was calculated as the square root of Simpson's diversity index over productive rearrangements. The immuneACCESS repertoire file appears here via TCRdb, limited to in-frame rearrangements. These files lack a portion of the clones; in checked studies, under half of the deficit traces to unresolved V genes, and the cause of the others is not known. The V and J calls and the clone size are those of that table, but D and trimming were determined from the DNA. The sample table holds about 100,000 clones, of which roughly 88% were seen once. The ten largest account for 5% of the sample.

The CDR1 and CDR2 encoded by the germline V gene (reference sequence) are LNHNV and YYDKDF. V sheds 1 base and J sheds 0 bases, leaving 7 bases between their ends. The CDR3 spans 16 residues, from the cysteine through the phenylalanine. Just the 48-base CDR3 DNA is kept, in frame starting at base 1. This sequence uses TRBV15 and TRBJ2-6, and TRBD2 may be the D gene, going by 5 matching bases. Sequencing input: peripheral blood. This sequence was found in a human donor in a cohort sampled during active COVID-19. CDR3 sequence: CATSRVRGSGANVLTF. The bases are TGTGCCACCAGCAGAGTTCGGGGCTCTGGGGCCAACGTCCTGACTTTC. Supplemented by the reference TRBV15 and TRBJ2-6 proteins around the CDR3, the complete variable domain is DAMVIQNPRYQVTQFGKPVTLSCSQTLNHNVMYWYQQKSSQAPKLLFHYYDKDFNNEADTPDNFQSRRPNTSFCFLDIRSPGLGDTAMYLCATSRVRGSGANVLTFGAGSRLTVL.